Given below is one T cell receptor (beta chain) in context. This entry belongs to a study of PD-1 blockade in mismatch repair-deficient tumors. Turning to the study itself: Patients had approximately 11 mismatch repair-deficient cancer types and were previously treated and progressing.

Profiling relied on immunoSEQ multiplex PCR, and the TCRdb table lists in-frame clones only, not all of them. The sample includes 35,000 to 40,000 clones, about 76% of them seen just once. CDR1 LGHNA and CDR2 YSLEER come from the germline V gene. This CDR3 contains 14 residues. Trimming took 4 bases from V and 3 from J; bases not matched to a gene: 3. This chain joins TRBV4-3 and TRBJ2-1; 7 positions match TRBD2. Specimen: peripheral blood, collected 4 weeks after starting pembrolizumab. The receptor comes from an adult with mismatch repair-deficient cancer. The CDR3 sequence: CASSRGLDYNEQFF. In DNA, the CDR3 is TGCGCCAGCAGCCGTGGACTAGACTACAATGAGCAGTTCTTC.